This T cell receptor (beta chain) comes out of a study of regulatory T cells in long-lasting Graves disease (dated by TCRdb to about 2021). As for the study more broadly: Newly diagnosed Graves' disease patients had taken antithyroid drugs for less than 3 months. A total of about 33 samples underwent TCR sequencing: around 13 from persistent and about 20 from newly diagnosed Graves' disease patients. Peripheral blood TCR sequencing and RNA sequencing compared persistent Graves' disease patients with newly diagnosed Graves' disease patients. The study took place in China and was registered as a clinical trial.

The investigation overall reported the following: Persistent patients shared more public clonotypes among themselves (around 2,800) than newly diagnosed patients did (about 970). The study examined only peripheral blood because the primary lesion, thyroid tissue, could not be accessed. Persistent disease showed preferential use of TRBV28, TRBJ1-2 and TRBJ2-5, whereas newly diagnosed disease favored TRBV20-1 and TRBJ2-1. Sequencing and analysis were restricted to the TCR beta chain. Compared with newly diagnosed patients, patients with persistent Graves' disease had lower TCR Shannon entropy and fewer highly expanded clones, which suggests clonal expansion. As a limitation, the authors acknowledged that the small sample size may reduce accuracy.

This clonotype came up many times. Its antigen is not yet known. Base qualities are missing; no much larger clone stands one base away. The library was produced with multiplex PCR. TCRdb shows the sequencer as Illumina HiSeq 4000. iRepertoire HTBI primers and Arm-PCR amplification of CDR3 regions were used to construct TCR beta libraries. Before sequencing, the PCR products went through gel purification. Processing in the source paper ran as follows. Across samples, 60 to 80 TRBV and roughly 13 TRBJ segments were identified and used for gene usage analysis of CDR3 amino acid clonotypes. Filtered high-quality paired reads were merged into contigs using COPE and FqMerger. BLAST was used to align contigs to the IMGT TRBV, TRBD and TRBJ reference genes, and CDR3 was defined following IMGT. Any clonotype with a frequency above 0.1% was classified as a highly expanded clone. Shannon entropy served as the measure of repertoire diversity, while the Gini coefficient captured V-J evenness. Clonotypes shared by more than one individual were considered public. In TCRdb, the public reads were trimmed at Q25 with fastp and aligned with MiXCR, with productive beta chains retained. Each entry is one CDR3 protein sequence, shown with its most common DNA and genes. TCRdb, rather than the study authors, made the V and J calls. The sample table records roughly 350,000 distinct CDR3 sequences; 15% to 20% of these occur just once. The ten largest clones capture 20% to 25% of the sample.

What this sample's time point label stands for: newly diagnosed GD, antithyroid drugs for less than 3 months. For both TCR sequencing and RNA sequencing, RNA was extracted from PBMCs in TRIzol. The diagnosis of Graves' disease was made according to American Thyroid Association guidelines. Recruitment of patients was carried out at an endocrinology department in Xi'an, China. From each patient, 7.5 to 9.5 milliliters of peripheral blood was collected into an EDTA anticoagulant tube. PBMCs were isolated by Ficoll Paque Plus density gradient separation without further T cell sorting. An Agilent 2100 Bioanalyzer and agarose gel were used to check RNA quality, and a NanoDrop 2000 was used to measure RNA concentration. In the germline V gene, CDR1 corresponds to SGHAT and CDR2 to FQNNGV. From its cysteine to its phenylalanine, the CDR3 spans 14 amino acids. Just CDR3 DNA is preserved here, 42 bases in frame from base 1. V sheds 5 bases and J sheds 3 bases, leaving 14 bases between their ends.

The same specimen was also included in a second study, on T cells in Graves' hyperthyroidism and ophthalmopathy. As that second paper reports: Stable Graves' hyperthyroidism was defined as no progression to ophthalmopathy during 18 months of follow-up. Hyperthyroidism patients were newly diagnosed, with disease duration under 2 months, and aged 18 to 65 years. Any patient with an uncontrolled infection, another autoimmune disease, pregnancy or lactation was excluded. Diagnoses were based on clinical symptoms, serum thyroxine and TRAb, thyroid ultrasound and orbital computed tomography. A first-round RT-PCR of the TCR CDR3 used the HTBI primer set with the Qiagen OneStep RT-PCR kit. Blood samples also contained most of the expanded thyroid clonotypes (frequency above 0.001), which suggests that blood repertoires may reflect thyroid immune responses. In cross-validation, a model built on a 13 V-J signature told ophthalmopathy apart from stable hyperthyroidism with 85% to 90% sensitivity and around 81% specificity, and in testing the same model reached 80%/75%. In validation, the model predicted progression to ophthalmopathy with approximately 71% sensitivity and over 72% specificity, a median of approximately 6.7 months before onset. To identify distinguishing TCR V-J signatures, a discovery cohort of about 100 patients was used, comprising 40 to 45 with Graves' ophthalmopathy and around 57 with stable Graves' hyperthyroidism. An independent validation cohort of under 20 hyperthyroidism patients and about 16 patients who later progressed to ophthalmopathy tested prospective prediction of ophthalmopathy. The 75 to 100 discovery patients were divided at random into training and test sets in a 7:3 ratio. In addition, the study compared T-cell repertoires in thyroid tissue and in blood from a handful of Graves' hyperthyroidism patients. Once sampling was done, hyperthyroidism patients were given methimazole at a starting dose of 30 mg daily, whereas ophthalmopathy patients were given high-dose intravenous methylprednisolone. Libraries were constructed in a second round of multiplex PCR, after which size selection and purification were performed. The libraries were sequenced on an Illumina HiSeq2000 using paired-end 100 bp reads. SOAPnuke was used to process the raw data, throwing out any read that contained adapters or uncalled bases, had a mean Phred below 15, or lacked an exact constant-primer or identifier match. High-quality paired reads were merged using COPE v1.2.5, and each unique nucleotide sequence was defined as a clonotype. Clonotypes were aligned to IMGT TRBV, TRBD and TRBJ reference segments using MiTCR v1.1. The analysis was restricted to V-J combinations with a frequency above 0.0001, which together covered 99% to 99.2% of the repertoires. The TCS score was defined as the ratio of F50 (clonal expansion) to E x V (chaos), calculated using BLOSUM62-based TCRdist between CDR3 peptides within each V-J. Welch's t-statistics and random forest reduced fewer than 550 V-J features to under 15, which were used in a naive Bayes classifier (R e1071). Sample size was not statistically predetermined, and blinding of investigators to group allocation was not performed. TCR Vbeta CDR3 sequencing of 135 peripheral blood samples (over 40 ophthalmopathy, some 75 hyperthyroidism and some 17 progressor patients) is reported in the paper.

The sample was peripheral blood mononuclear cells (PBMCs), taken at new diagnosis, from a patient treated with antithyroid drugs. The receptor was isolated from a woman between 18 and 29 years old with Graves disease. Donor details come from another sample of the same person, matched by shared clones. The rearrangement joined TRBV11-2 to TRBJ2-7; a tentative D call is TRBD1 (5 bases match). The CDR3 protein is CASSPQVSSYEQYF. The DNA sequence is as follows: TGTGCCAGCAGCCCACAGGTTTCTAGCTACGAGCAGTACTTC.